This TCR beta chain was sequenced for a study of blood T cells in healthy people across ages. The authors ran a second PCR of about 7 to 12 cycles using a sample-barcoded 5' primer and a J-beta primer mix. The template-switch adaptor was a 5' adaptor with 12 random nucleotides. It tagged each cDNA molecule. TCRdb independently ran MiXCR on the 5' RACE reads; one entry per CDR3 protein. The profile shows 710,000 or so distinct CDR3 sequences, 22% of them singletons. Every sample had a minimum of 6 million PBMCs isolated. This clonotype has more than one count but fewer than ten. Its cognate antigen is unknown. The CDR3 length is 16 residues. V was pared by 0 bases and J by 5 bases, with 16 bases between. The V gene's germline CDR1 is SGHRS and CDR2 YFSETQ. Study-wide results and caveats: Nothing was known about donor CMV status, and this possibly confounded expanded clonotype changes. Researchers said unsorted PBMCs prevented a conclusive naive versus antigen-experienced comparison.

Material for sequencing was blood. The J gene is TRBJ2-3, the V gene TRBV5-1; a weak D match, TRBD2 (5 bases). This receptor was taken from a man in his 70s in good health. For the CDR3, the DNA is TGCGCCAGCAGCTTGGAGGGATCGAGGGCTTTAGATACGCAGTATTTT. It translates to CASSLEGSRALDTQYF.